This T cell receptor beta chain emerged from a study of blood T cell repertoires in COVID-19. Overall study context: The United States, Italy and Spain supplied acute and convalescent COVID-19 samples.

Original data processing: Estimated nucleated cell counts came from reference gene primer amplification. Clones were read by immunoSEQ multiplex PCR, and TCRdb kept only the in-frame ones, dropping some. That table supplies the V and J calls and clone size; D and trimming were determined from the DNA. In the table there are about 160,000 clones, approximately 85% of which are singletons. Seattle participants joined during active infection and were tracked over time. This CDR3 has 16 amino acids. Germline V gene data show CDR1 as MGHRA and CDR2 as YSYEKL. The J segment lost 0 bases and the V segment lost 1 base, leaving 3 bases of the junction unmatched.

The TCR was taken from a woman aged 45-59 years with COVID-19, enrolled during active disease. The sample consisted of peripheral blood. The chain uses TRBV4-1 and TRBJ2-3; 8 nucleotides match TRBD2. Here the CDR3 DNA reads TGCGCCAGCAGCCAAGTCACTAGCGGTAGCACAGATACGCAGTATTTT. It is translated as CASSQVTSGSTDTQYF.